Described below is a single T cell receptor (beta chain) sequence and its context. As processed by the authors: Estimated nucleated cell counts came from reference gene primer amplification. Generated by immunoSEQ multiplex PCR, the TCRdb table keeps only in-frame clones and is missing some. V, J and clone size reflect that table, while D and trimming were determined from the DNA. In the table there are 250,000 or so clones, approximately 81% of which are singletons. This record comes from a study of blood T cell repertoires in COVID-19. Turning to the study itself: Sites across the United States, Italy and Spain contributed samples from acute and convalescent COVID-19. Sample material is recorded as cDNA or gDNA derived from T cells, B-cell-depleted T cells, or PBMCs.

The TCR sequence derives from a man aged 55 to 70 with acute or convalescent COVID-19. The sample was peripheral blood.

As DNA, the CDR3 is TGCGCCAGCAGTTTAGGGACAGACTATAACACTGAAGCTTTCTTT. It translates to CASSLGTDYNTEAFF. V and J are TRBV5-1 and TRBJ1-1; TRBD1 aligns across 7 bases. Trimming removed 5 bases from V and 2 bases from J; junction bases left unmatched: 9. The germline CDR1 and CDR2 sequences are SGHRS and YFSETQ. The CDR3 totals 15 residues. The whole variable domain, filled in from reference TRBV5-1 and TRBJ1-1, reads KAGVTQTPRYLIKTRGQQVTLSCSPISGHRSVSWYQQTPGQGLQFLFEYFSETQRNKGNFPGRFSGRQFSNSRSEMNVSTLELGDSALYLCASSLGTDYNTEAFFGQGTRLTVV.